Listed below are T cell receptor beta chains from one sample, sequenced in a study of T cell repertoires in cytomegalovirus infection. For these receptors, no antigen is known. One entry per CDR3 protein, called by TCRdb with MiXCR from the reads. The sample includes about 740,000 distinct CDR3 sequences, around 32% of them seen just once. Sequencing used cultured PBMCs, obtained from culture after CMV antigen stimulation. The receptors derive from a human donor in good health (CMV status not recorded). Some clones in this sample may be carry-over from other donors' samples. Each CDR3 is given with its conserved first and last residue. D genes are given only for firm matches. Expanded clones are given a class, and other clones once, few, many or no size at all.

J gene,clone size,V gene,D gene,CDR3 protein,CDR3 DNA
TRBJ2-3,.,TRBV6-6,.,CASSPTGTLGDTQYF,TGTGCCAGCAGTCCAACCGGGACCCTCGGAGATACGCAGTATTTT
TRBJ1-1,.,TRBV20-1,.,CSARDATSNTEAFF,TGCAGTGCTAGGGACGCGACTTCGAACACTGAAGCTTTCTTT
TRBJ2-1,many,TRBV28,TRBD2,CASSETSGSYNEQFF,TGTGCCAGCAGTGAGACTAGCGGGAGTTACAATGAGCAGTTCTTC
TRBJ1-1,.,TRBV2,TRBD1,CASVLTGVTTEAFF,TGTGCCAGCGTGCTGACAGGGGTGACCACTGAAGCTTTCTTT
TRBJ2-2,few,TRBV7-8,.,CASSARPDAGTGELFF,TGTGCCAGCAGCGCCCGCCCGGACGCGGGCACCGGGGAGCTGTTTTTT
TRBJ2-7,few,TRBV4-3,.,CASSQGQYSYEQYF,TGCGCCAGCAGCCAAGGACAGTACTCCTACGAGCAGTACTTC
TRBJ1-1,once,TRBV20-1,.,CSARSGNSGTEAFF,TGCAGTGCTAGATCGGGGAACTCGGGCACTGAAGCTTTCTTT
TRBJ2-1,.,TRBV7-2,.,CANSSRPTSSNEQFF,TGTGCCAACAGCTCCCGACCAACTAGCAGCAATGAGCAGTTCTTC
TRBJ1-6,.,TRBV6-5,.,CASSYSSAGSPLHF,TGTGCCAGCAGTTACTCGTCAGCAGGTTCACCCCTCCACTTT
TRBJ2-3,many,TRBV7-2,.,CASSPRASYDTDTQYF,TGTGCCAGCAGCCCCCGGGCCAGCTACGACACAGATACGCAGTATTTT
TRBJ2-1,.,TRBV19,TRBD2,CASSMGASGSHTYNEQFF,TGTGCCAGTAGTATGGGAGCTAGCGGGAGCCATACCTACAATGAGCAGTTCTTC
TRBJ2-5,.,TRBV6-6,.,CASSYSDGTQYF,TGTGCCAGCAGTTATTCGGATGGGACCCAGTACTTC
TRBJ2-3,.,TRBV5-1,.,CASSSDGNTDTQYF,TGCGCCAGCAGCTCGGACGGGAACACAGATACGCAGTATTTT
TRBJ1-1,few,TRBV7-9,.,CASSLRPFPESEAFF,TGTGCCAGCAGCTTAAGGCCATTCCCCGAGAGTGAAGCTTTCTTT
TRBJ2-7,.,TRBV6-1,.,CASRAQTEAYEQYF,TGTGCCAGCAGGGCCCAGACAGAAGCTTACGAGCAGTACTTC
TRBJ1-1,many,TRBV7-2,.,CASSPEAGWTEAFF,TGTGCCAGCAGCCCAGAAGCAGGGTGGACTGAAGCTTTCTTT
TRBJ1-2,.,TRBV4-1,.,CASSQPGRSGGGYTF,TGCGCCAGCAGCCAACCGGGACGGAGTGGTGGTGGCTACACCTTC
TRBJ2-3,few,TRBV20-1,TRBD2,CSASLAGVDTQYF,TGCAGTGCTTCACTAGCGGGAGTCGATACGCAGTATTTT
TRBJ2-5,.,TRBV7-6,TRBD1,CASSSTGVGGETQYF,TGTGCCAGCAGCTCTACAGGGGTTGGAGGAGAGACCCAGTACTTC
TRBJ2-7,.,TRBV5-1,.,CASSFEGVWEQYF,TGCGCCAGCAGCTTCGAGGGAGTGTGGGAGCAGTACTTC
TRBJ1-1,.,TRBV19,TRBD1,CASIRGGGEAFF,TGTGCCAGTATCAGAGGGGGCGGTGAAGCTTTCTTT
TRBJ1-4,.,TRBV12-3/TRBV12-4,TRBD1,CASSFQGARGEKLFF,TGTGCCAGCAGTTTCCAGGGGGCGCGGGGAGAAAAACTGTTTTTT
TRBJ2-7,.,TRBV5-1,TRBD1,CASSLEAGGDYEQYF,TGCGCCAGCAGCTTGGAGGCAGGGGGCGATTACGAGCAGTACTTC
TRBJ2-3,many,TRBV7-8,.,CASTAGAGTTDTQYF,TGTGCCAGCACCGCGGGGGCAGGGACCACAGATACGCAGTATTTT
TRBJ2-5,.,TRBV19,TRBD2,CASRALGGGSQETQYF,TGTGCCAGTAGGGCCCTGGGCGGGGGGTCACAAGAGACCCAGTACTTC
TRBJ1-4,many,TRBV7-8,.,CASSPARRRAYEKLFF,TGTGCCAGCAGCCCCGCGCGTCGCAGGGCTTATGAAAAACTGTTTTTT
TRBJ2-7,few,TRBV6-2/TRBV6-3,.,CAAEVGGPSSYEQYF,TGTGCCGCCGAAGTAGGGGGTCCGAGCTCCTACGAGCAGTACTTC
TRBJ2-2,.,TRBV4-3,TRBD2,CASSRTAGGGTGELFF,TGCGCCAGCAGCCGAACAGCGGGAGGGGGCACCGGGGAGCTGTTTTTT
TRBJ1-6,few,TRBV20-1,TRBD1,CSARLRSGTGDSPLHF,TGCAGTGCTAGGTTGAGGTCCGGGACAGGGGATTCACCCCTCCACTTT
TRBJ2-2,.,TRBV7-9,TRBD1,CASSLRGTGFPGELFF,TGTGCCAGCAGCTTACGAGGGACAGGGTTCCCCGGGGAGCTGTTTTTT
TRBJ2-3,few,TRBV11-2,.,CASCIRGRTDTQYF,TGTGCCAGCTGCATACGGGGAAGGACAGATACGCAGTATTTT
TRBJ1-2,.,TRBV12-3/TRBV12-4,TRBD1,CASRTGRGYTF,TGTGCCAGCAGGACAGGGCGTGGCTACACCTTC
TRBJ2-4,few,TRBV2,TRBD2,CASSGRLAGVTAKNIQYF,TGTGCCAGCAGTGGGAGGCTAGCGGGAGTTACAGCCAAAAACATTCAGTACTTC
TRBJ2-3,many,TRBV7-8,.,CASSLNVGNTQYF,TGTGCCAGCAGCTTGAACGTTGGAAATACGCAGTATTTT
TRBJ2-1,many,TRBV12-3/TRBV12-4,.,CASGVRPSSYNEQFF,TGTGCCAGCGGGGTGCGGCCAAGCTCCTACAATGAGCAGTTCTTC
TRBJ1-4,few,TRBV12-3/TRBV12-4,.,CASSPSWGVANEKLFF,TGTGCCAGCAGCCCCTCGTGGGGGGTAGCTAATGAAAAACTGTTTTTT
TRBJ1-4,.,TRBV18,.,CASSPTGSSTNEKLFF,TGTGCCAGCTCACCGACAGGTTCGTCAACTAATGAAAAACTGTTTTTT
TRBJ1-4,few,TRBV7-2,.,CASSLGSTGEKLFF,TGTGCCAGCAGCCTGGGGTCGACGGGAGAAAAACTGTTTTTT